These 28 T cell receptor beta chains were all obtained from the same sample, sequenced in a study of OX40 agonist ivuxolimab in advanced cancers. Repertoires were generated with immunoSEQ multiplex PCR, while TCRdb's copy carries only in-frame clones and drops some. The top ten hold 5% to 6.5% of the sample, which has tens of thousands of clones, approximately 89% seen once. The sample consisted of CD4+ or CD8+ T cells sorted from blood, taken in a trial of the OX40 agonist ivuxolimab. The receptor set was obtained from an adult with an advanced solid tumor such as melanoma, head and neck, liver or kidney cancer.

CDR3 residues: CASSNWTGSLDTQYF. CDR3 nucleotides: TGTGCCAGCAGCAACTGGACAGGTAGCCTAGATACGCAGTATTTT. The chain employs TRBV5-4 and TRBJ2-3; 7 nucleotides match TRBD1. The length of the CDR3 is 15 residues. Germline trimming cut 4 bases from V and 5 bases from J; bases unmatched to any gene: 10. Germline V gene sequence: CDR1 SGHNT, CDR2 YYREEE (reference sequence).

The gene calls are TRBV19 and TRBJ1-1; D may be TRBD1 (5 bases). The length of the CDR3 is 14 residues. V lost 0 bases and J lost 4, with 9 bases in between. Per the germline V gene, CDR1 is LNHDA and CDR2 is SQIVND (reference sequence). CDR3 DNA: TGTGCCAGTAGTATAGATGTGGGGGGCACTGAAGCTTTCTTT. It is translated as CASSIDVGGTEAFF. The full variable domain, rest sourced from reference TRBV19 and TRBJ1-1, is DGGITQSPKYLFRKEGQNVTLSCEQNLNHDAMYWYRQDPGQGLRLIYYSQIVNDFQKGDIAEGYSVSREKKESFPLTVTSAQKNPTAFYLCASSIDVGGTEAFFGQGTRLTVV.

The chain employs TRBV27 and TRBJ2-2; D unresolved. Germline loops: CDR1 MNHEY, CDR2 SMNVEV (reference sequence). Trimming took off 3 bases at V and 6 bases at J, with 5 bases between the two ends. The CDR3 has 12 amino acids. CDR3 DNA: TGTGCCAGCAGTTTCGACGCCGGGGAGCTGTTTTTT. Its protein is CASSFDAGELFF.

The chain couples TRBV28 to TRBJ1-2, with unresolved D. Germline V gene lookup returns CDR1 MDHEN and CDR2 SYDVKM. The CDR3 covers 13 residues. The V end was cut by 6 bases, the J end by 5 bases, with 13 bases between. This CDR3 reads CASRSPTDYGYTF. CDR3 DNA: TGTGCCAGCAGATCCCCAACCGATTATGGCTACACCTTC.

Regarding this clone: The same CDR3 arises from other DNA sequences in this sample as well. The genes are TRBV19 and TRBJ1-1; 7 nucleotides align to TRBD1. Germline CDR1 and CDR2: LNHDA and SQIVND (reference sequence). The CDR3 covers 14 residues. J lost 1 base, V lost 1 base, and 0 bases had no gene match. The CDR3 reads CASSIGTGNTEAFF. The CDR3, as DNA: TGTGCCAGTAGTATAGGGACAGGGAACACTGAAGCTTTCTTT. Combining the CDR3 with reference TRBV19 and TRBJ1-1 gives the whole variable domain DGGITQSPKYLFRKEGQNVTLSCEQNLNHDAMYWYRQDPGQGLRLIYYSQIVNDFQKGDIAEGYSVSREKKESFPLTVTSAQKNPTAFYLCASSIGTGNTEAFFGQGTRLTVV.

The chain recombines TRBV4-1 with TRBJ2-2; TRBD1 matches 10 bases. This CDR3 spans 16 amino acids. V was clipped by 3 bases and J by 3 bases; unmatched bases: 4. Per the germline V gene, CDR1 is MGHRA and CDR2 is YSYEKL. The CDR3 sequence is CASSQGGTGDTGELFF. In nucleotides, the CDR3 is TGCGCCAGCAGCCAGGGGGGGACAGGGGACACCGGGGAGCTGTTTTTT.

The rearrangement links TRBV9 to TRBJ2-3; 12 nucleotides match TRBD2. This CDR3 spans 14 amino acids. The germline V gene encodes CDR1 SGDLS and CDR2 YYNGEE. The V segment lost 6 bases and the J segment 4 bases; nucleotides outside the gene matches: 3. The CDR3 DNA reads as TGTGCCAGCAACCCTAGCGGGGGGGCAGATACGCAGTATTTT. Translated: CASNPSGGADTQYF.

This sequence joins TRBV7-9 and TRBJ2-7; 7 bases line up with TRBD1. The CDR3 covers 13 residues. Per germline, CDR1 SEHNR and CDR2 FQNEAQ (reference sequence). The V segment lost 1 base and the J segment 6 bases; nucleotides outside the gene matches: 3. The CDR3 DNA sequence: TGTGCCAGCAGCTTAGGAGGGGGCCTCGAGCAGTACTTC. As protein: CASSLGGGLEQYF.

The V and J genes are TRBV6-5 and TRBJ1-1; weak D call: TRBD1 (5 bases). Germline CDR1 MNHEY, CDR2 SVGAGI. V lost 2 bases to trimming and J lost 7 bases, with 14 bases between them. CDR3 length equals 14 residues. The CDR3: CASSYHPGLGEAFF. In nucleotides, the CDR3 is TGTGCCAGCAGTTACCACCCAGGGCTTGGTGAAGCTTTCTTT.

By share, this clone ranks as medium-sized. J is TRBJ1-2 and V is TRBV19; no definite D call. V was pared by 6 bases and J by 4 bases, with 18 bases between. The CDR3 consists of 15 residues. In germline, CDR1 is LNHDA, CDR2 SQIVND (reference sequence). CDR3 DNA: TGTGCCAGTAGCCTTTCTCAGGTTTCGGGCTATGGCTACACCTTC. It translates to CASSLSQVSGYGYTF.

This clone has a single count. This sequence joins TRBV25-1 and TRBJ2-5; perhaps D is TRBD1 or TRBD2 (5 bases each). The CDR3 loop spans 15 amino acids. Trimming removed 4 bases from V and 2 bases from J, with 14 bases in between. The germline gives CDR1 MGHDK, CDR2 SYGVNS. CDR3 coding DNA: TGTGCCAGCAGTGCTCGGGGCACCTTTCAAGAGACCCAGTACTTC. Residues: CASSARGTFQETQYF.

CDR3 nucleotides: TGTGCCAGCAGCGCGGGACTAGCGGAGAGCCACCAAGAGACCCAGTACTTC. Its translation: CASSAGLAESHQETQYF. This rearrangement joins TRBV7-9 to TRBJ2-5, with TRBD2 matching 11 bases. CDR3 size: 17 residues. V lost 5 bases to trimming and J lost 0 bases; unmatched junction nucleotides: 8. Germline CDR1 and CDR2: SEHNR and FQNEAQ (reference sequence). Complete variable domain (other parts from reference TRBV7-9 and TRBJ2-5): DTGVSQNPRHKITKRGQNVTFRCDPISEHNRLYWYRQTLGQGPEFLTYFQNEAQLEKSRLLSDRFSAERPKGSFSTLEIQRTEQGDSAMYLCASSAGLAESHQETQYFGPGTRLLVL.

The CDR3 DNA is TGTGCCTGGAGTGTCGGTGCAACTAATGAAAAACTGTTTTTT. Protein product: CAWSVGATNEKLFF. This chain connects TRBV30 to TRBJ1-4; no definite D call. Between the trimmed V and J ends, which lost 0 bases and 0 bases, there was a span of 5 bases. CDR3 size: 14 residues. In germline, CDR1 is GTSNPN, CDR2 SVGIG (reference sequence).

Regarding this clone: The sample contains more than one DNA sequence encoding this CDR3. CDR3 protein: CASSTWTGNTEAFF. CDR3 DNA: TGTGCCAGTAGTACCTGGACAGGGAACACTGAAGCTTTCTTT. This chain links TRBV19 with TRBJ1-1; 7 bases are shared with TRBD1. V dropped 4 bases and J dropped 1; count of bases not matched to a gene: 3. The CDR3 has 14 amino acids. Germline loops: CDR1 LNHDA, CDR2 SQIVND (reference sequence). Combining the CDR3 with reference TRBV19 and TRBJ1-1 gives the whole variable domain DGGITQSPKYLFRKEGQNVTLSCEQNLNHDAMYWYRQDPGQGLRLIYYSQIVNDFQKGDIAEGYSVSREKKESFPLTVTSAQKNPTAFYLCASSTWTGNTEAFFGQGTRLTVV.

The gene calls are TRBV6-1 and TRBJ1-1; no firm D call. The V end was cut by 5 bases, the J end by 6 bases, with 10 bases between. The CDR3 has 12 amino acids. CDR1 is MNHNS, CDR2 SASEGT, per germline. The DNA of the CDR3 is TGTGCCAGCAGTTTCAAAGGAGCTGAAGCTTTCTTT. As protein: CASSFKGAEAFF.

V usage is TRBV1 and J usage is TRBJ1-5. TRBV1 represents a pseudogene. The CDR3 has 15 residues. The CDR3 protein is CTSSQVTKNYQPQHF. CDR3 nucleotide sequence: TGCACCAGCAGCCAAGTTACGAAGAATTATCAGCCCCAGCATTTT.

This chain uses TRBV11-2 with TRBJ2-3; the D gene is possibly TRBD2 (5 bases). Between the trimmed V and J ends, which lost 4 bases and 5 bases, there was a span of 25 bases. The CDR3 runs 18 residues. Germline assignment: CDR1 SGHAT and CDR2 FQNNGV. The CDR3 spells CASSSRVIPSGSQDTQYF. DNA for the CDR3: TGTGCCAGCAGCTCCCGGGTTATTCCGAGCGGTTCCCAAGATACGCAGTATTTT.

This clone was seen only once. The V call is TRBV28, the J call TRBJ2-3; no clear D gene. V shed 2 bases and J shed 1 base, with 10 bases lying between them. This CDR3 has 15 residues. Germline values: CDR1 MDHEN, CDR2 SYDVKM. The CDR3 DNA sequence: TGTGCCAGCAGTTTAACCCCTATGGGCACAGATACGCAGTATTTT. Translating it yields CASSLTPMGTDTQYF. Filled out from reference TRBV28 and TRBJ2-3, the complete variable domain reads DVKVTQSSRYLVKRTGEKVFLECVQDMDHENMFWYRQDPGLGLRLIYFSYDVKMKEKGDIPEGYSVSREKKERFSLILESASTNQTSMYLCASSLTPMGTDTQYFGPGTRLTVL.

The chain uses TRBV28 and TRBJ1-1; D is unresolved. This CDR3 spans 14 amino acids. V lost 4 bases, J lost 3 bases, and 12 bases lay in between. Germline loops: CDR1 MDHEN, CDR2 SYDVKM. The CDR3 DNA sequence: TGTGCCAGCAGTTCCCGGGAATGGGACACTGAAGCTTTCTTT. This encodes CASSSREWDTEAFF. Variable domain in full (rest from reference TRBV28 and TRBJ1-1): DVKVTQSSRYLVKRTGEKVFLECVQDMDHENMFWYRQDPGLGLRLIYFSYDVKMKEKGDIPEGYSVSREKKERFSLILESASTNQTSMYLCASSSREWDTEAFFGQGTRLTVV.

The J gene is TRBJ1-2, the V gene TRBV13; D is possibly TRBD1 (6 bases). Germline V CDR1 and CDR2: PRHDT, FYEKMQ (reference sequence). Trimming took off 5 bases at V and 1 base at J, with 11 bases between the two ends. There are 14 residues in the CDR3. In DNA form, the CDR3 reads TGTGCCAGCAGCCTCCGGACAGATAACTATGGCTACACCTTC. Translating gives CASSLRTDNYGYTF.

The CDR3 region is CASSLELGFYGYTF. The CDR3 DNA reads as TGTGCCAGCAGCTTAGAGTTGGGATTCTATGGCTACACCTTC. The J gene is TRBJ1-2, the V gene TRBV7-8; D is undetermined. Per germline, CDR1 SGHVS and CDR2 FQNEAQ. This CDR3 is 14 amino acids long. V was cut by 1 base and J by 4 bases, with 10 bases left in between.

The gene calls are TRBV2 and TRBJ1-5; the D gene is possibly TRBD1 (6 bases). Trimming removed 10 bases at V and 6 bases at J, with 13 bases between. CDR1 and CDR2 from the germline V gene are SNHLY and FYNNEI. The CDR3 sequence is 12 residues long. This chain's CDR3 is CANGEGGQPQHF. In DNA form, the CDR3 reads TGTGCCAACGGAGAGGGGGGTCAGCCCCAGCATTTT.

This clone was seen more than once but under ten times. The chain combines TRBV7-2 with TRBJ2-1, with a weak D call TRBD2 (5 bases). Trimming stripped 1 base from V and 9 bases from J, with 25 bases between. The CDR3 length is 18 residues. Germline V lookup: CDR1 SGHTA, CDR2 FQGNSA. Here the CDR3 reads CASSLGIFGTSPGTEQFF. CDR3 DNA: TGTGCCAGCAGCTTAGGGATCTTTGGAACTAGTCCAGGTACTGAGCAGTTCTTC.

This sequence joins TRBV27 and TRBJ1-5, with 7 bases fitting TRBD1. J gave up 2 bases and V 3 bases, and 1 base lay outside the gene matches. CDR3 length equals 14 residues. Germline lookup yields CDR1 MNHEY and CDR2 SMNVEV (reference sequence). CDR3 sequence: CASSFQGGNQPQHF. DNA for the CDR3: TGTGCCAGCAGTTTCCAGGGGGGCAATCAGCCCCAGCATTTT.

V usage is TRBV4-3 and J usage is TRBJ2-4; TRBD2 matches at 8 bases. This CDR3 contains 16 residues. Germline CDR1 reads LGHNA; CDR2 reads YSLEER. Germline trimming cut 0 bases from V and 5 bases from J; bases unmatched to any gene: 6. CDR3 bases: TGCGCCAGCAGCCAAGAACGTTCAGCGGGAGAAAACATTCAGTACTTC. This gives the protein CASSQERSAGENIQYF.

The V gene is TRBV7-9, the J gene TRBJ2-3; D may be TRBD2 (5 bases). The germline V and J ends were trimmed by 4 bases and 2 bases, with 16 bases remaining between them. Germline values: CDR1 SEHNR, CDR2 FQNEAQ (reference sequence). The CDR3 length is 16 residues. Here the CDR3 reads CASSSPPDFPTDTQYF. CDR3 coding DNA: TGTGCCAGCAGCTCGCCCCCGGACTTTCCCACAGATACGCAGTATTTT.

The chain recombines TRBV7-8 with TRBJ2-3; D may be TRBD1 (6 bases). V was trimmed by 5 bases and J by 5 bases, leaving 20 bases between them. There are 16 residues in the CDR3. Germline loops: CDR1 SGHVS, CDR2 FQNEAQ. The CDR3 DNA follows: TGTGCCAGCAGCACACTAGGTCTGGGGGCGGGAGATACGCAGTATTTT. It yields the protein CASSTLGLGAGDTQYF.

V usage is TRBV9 and J usage is TRBJ1-1; D is perhaps TRBD1 (5 bases). The germline gives CDR1 SGDLS, CDR2 YYNGEE. This CDR3 region has 13 residues. V was cut by 5 bases and J by 1 base, with 9 bases left in between. The CDR3 loop reads CASRGGGNTEAFF. The CDR3 DNA reads as TGTGCCAGCAGGGGCGGGGGGAACACTGAAGCTTTCTTT. The complete variable domain, with remaining parts taken from reference TRBV9 and TRBJ1-1, reads DSGVTQTPKHLITATGQRVTLRCSPRSGDLSVYWYQQSLDQGLQFLIQYYNGEERAKGNILERFSAQQFPDLHSELNLSSLELGDSALYFCASRGGGNTEAFFGQGTRLTVV.